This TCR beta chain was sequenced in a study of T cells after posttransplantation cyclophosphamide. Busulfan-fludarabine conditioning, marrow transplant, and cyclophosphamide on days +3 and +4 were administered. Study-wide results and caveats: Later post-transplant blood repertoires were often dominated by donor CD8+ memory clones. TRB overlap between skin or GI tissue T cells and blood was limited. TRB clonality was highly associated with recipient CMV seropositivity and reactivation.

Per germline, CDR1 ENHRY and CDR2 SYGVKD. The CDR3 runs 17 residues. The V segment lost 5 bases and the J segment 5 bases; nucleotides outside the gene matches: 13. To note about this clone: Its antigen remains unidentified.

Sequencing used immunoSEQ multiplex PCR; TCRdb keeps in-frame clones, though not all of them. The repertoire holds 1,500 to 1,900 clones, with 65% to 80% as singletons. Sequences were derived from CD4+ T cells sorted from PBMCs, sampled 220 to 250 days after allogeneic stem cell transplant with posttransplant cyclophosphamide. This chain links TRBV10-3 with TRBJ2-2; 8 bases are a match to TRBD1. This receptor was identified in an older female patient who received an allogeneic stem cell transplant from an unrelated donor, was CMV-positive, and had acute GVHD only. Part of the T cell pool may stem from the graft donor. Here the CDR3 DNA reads TGTGCCATCAGTATTCTCCCCCGGGGGACAGGTACCGGGGAGCTGTTTTTT. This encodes CAISILPRGTGTGELFF.